A selection of T cell receptor beta chains follows, all from one sample in a study of blood T cells in healthy people across ages. TCRdb re-analysed the 5' RACE reads in MiXCR, keeping a single row per CDR3 protein. The sample yields around 800,000 distinct CDR3 sequences, about 55% seen once. The sample taken for sequencing was blood. Receptors were obtained from a man older than 75 in good health. The CDR3 runs from the conserved cysteine through the conserved F or W. The D gene is left open where the match is weak.

D gene: TRBD2; V gene: TRBV9; J gene: TRBJ2-1; CDR3 length: 14; CDR3 protein: CASSLTSLYNEQFF
D gene: TRBD1; V gene: TRBV25-1; J gene: TRBJ2-1; CDR3 length: 16; CDR3 protein: CASSEPGTGGGNEQFF
D gene: TRBD2; V gene: TRBV6-2/TRBV6-3; J gene: TRBJ2-7; CDR3 length: 13; CDR3 protein: CASIGLAGYEQYF
D gene: TRBD1; V gene: TRBV6-1; J gene: TRBJ2-5; CDR3 length: 14; CDR3 protein: CASSFSGGSETQYF
D gene: NA; V gene: TRBV5-1; J gene: TRBJ2-1; CDR3 length: 13; CDR3 protein: CASSGGLDNEQFF
D gene: TRBD2; V gene: TRBV6-1; J gene: TRBJ2-3; CDR3 length: 16; CDR3 protein: CASSLGTSGMHRYAYF
D gene: NA; V gene: TRBV6-4; J gene: TRBJ2-7; CDR3 length: 15; CDR3 protein: CASRRVAQDTYEQYF
D gene: NA; V gene: TRBV21-1; J gene: TRBJ2-5; CDR3 length: 15; CDR3 protein: CASKQGTGKEETQYF
D gene: NA; V gene: TRBV11-2; J gene: TRBJ2-5; CDR3 length: 17; CDR3 protein: CASSLKQGTGRKETQYF
D gene: TRBD1; V gene: TRBV12-3/TRBV12-4; J gene: TRBJ2-3; CDR3 length: 14; CDR3 protein: CASSPGQQSDTQYF
D gene: NA; V gene: TRBV20-1; J gene: TRBJ2-7; CDR3 length: 16; CDR3 protein: CSASTSRGGLTYEQYF
D gene: TRBD2; V gene: TRBV29-1; J gene: TRBJ2-5; CDR3 length: 14; CDR3 protein: CSDDSGRAGNEQYF
D gene: TRBD1; V gene: TRBV2; J gene: TRBJ2-7; CDR3 length: 16; CDR3 protein: CASSRWGQGDSYEQYF
D gene: NA; V gene: TRBV28; J gene: TRBJ2-7; CDR3 length: 13; CDR3 protein: CASNDGRSYEQYF
D gene: TRBD1; V gene: TRBV15; J gene: TRBJ2-1; CDR3 length: 18; CDR3 protein: CATSTLGQGVLVENEQFF
D gene: TRBD1; V gene: TRBV25-1; J gene: TRBJ2-5; CDR3 length: 15; CDR3 protein: CASRAGTGYQETQYF
D gene: TRBD1; V gene: TRBV20-1; J gene: TRBJ2-7; CDR3 length: 18; CDR3 protein: CSARDLALWDRGSYEQYF
D gene: NA; V gene: TRBV6-5; J gene: TRBJ1-1; CDR3 length: 15; CDR3 protein: CASSYSGRRSTEAFF
D gene: NA; V gene: TRBV28; J gene: TRBJ2-2; CDR3 length: 14; CDR3 protein: CASHRSGGQGELFF
D gene: NA; V gene: TRBV10-3; J gene: TRBJ1-5; CDR3 length: 15; CDR3 protein: CAISRGGSGNQPQHF
D gene: NA; V gene: TRBV9; J gene: TRBJ1-1; CDR3 length: 16; CDR3 protein: CASSDLTRTGNTEAFF
D gene: NA; V gene: TRBV29-1; J gene: TRBJ1-2; CDR3 length: 12; CDR3 protein: CSVHTVGEGYTF
D gene: NA; V gene: TRBV9; J gene: TRBJ1-2; CDR3 length: 14; CDR3 protein: CASSVGSAHYGYTF
D gene: NA; V gene: TRBV4-1; J gene: TRBJ2-5; CDR3 length: 14; CDR3 protein: CASSQERIQETQYF
D gene: TRBD1; V gene: TRBV3-1; J gene: TRBJ1-5; CDR3 length: 15; CDR3 protein: CASSTGDSSNQPQHF
D gene: TRBD1; V gene: TRBV3-1; J gene: TRBJ1-1; CDR3 length: 15; CDR3 protein: CASSPLRTGRAEAFF
D gene: NA; V gene: TRBV15; J gene: TRBJ2-6; CDR3 length: 17; CDR3 protein: CATSRDSASSGANVLTF
D gene: TRBD2; V gene: TRBV29-1; J gene: NA; CDR3 length: 15; CDR3 protein: CSVGTSGSPLDEQFF
D gene: NA; V gene: TRBV12-3/TRBV12-4; J gene: NA; CDR3 length: 13; CDR3 protein: CASTTSGFVEQYF
D gene: TRBD1; V gene: TRBV2; J gene: TRBJ2-5; CDR3 length: 15; CDR3 protein: CASSEGRTGGNEQYF
D gene: TRBD2; V gene: TRBV5-1; J gene: TRBJ2-1; CDR3 length: 16; CDR3 protein: CASTGKLASSYNEQFF
D gene: TRBD2; V gene: TRBV12-3/TRBV12-4; J gene: TRBJ2-3; CDR3 length: 15; CDR3 protein: CASSRTSGRHRCAYF
D gene: TRBD2; V gene: TRBV20-1; J gene: NA; CDR3 length: 17; CDR3 protein: CSARSGLAAPSYNEQYF
D gene: NA; V gene: TRBV2; J gene: TRBJ2-1; CDR3 length: 14; CDR3 protein: CASSEETGYNEQFF
D gene: TRBD2; V gene: TRBV9; J gene: TRBJ2-1; CDR3 length: 16; CDR3 protein: CASSRQGLAGSNEQFF
D gene: TRBD2; V gene: TRBV15; J gene: TRBJ2-1; CDR3 length: 17; CDR3 protein: CATSRDWEREVHNEQFF
D gene: NA; V gene: TRBV6-2/TRBV6-3; J gene: TRBJ1-1; CDR3 length: 15; CDR3 protein: CASSDRTRGATEAFF
D gene: NA; V gene: TRBV6-5; J gene: TRBJ2-7; CDR3 length: 14; CDR3 protein: CASSRTEGPYEQYF
D gene: NA; V gene: TRBV5-6; J gene: TRBJ1-6; CDR3 length: 16; CDR3 protein: CASSWGPSEPDSPLHF
D gene: TRBD2; V gene: TRBV5-1; J gene: NA; CDR3 length: 14; CDR3 protein: CASRASGASYEQYF
D gene: TRBD2; V gene: TRBV29-1; J gene: TRBJ2-1; CDR3 length: 20; CDR3 protein: CSVEGVWVAGVSNSYNEQFF
D gene: NA; V gene: TRBV2; J gene: TRBJ1-6; CDR3 length: 13; CDR3 protein: CASRGGHNSPLHF
D gene: NA; V gene: TRBV3-1; J gene: TRBJ2-1; CDR3 length: 14; CDR3 protein: CASSQKGGGNEQFF
D gene: TRBD2; V gene: TRBV10-3; J gene: NA; CDR3 length: 14; CDR3 protein: CAIRGLAGGIEQFF
D gene: TRBD2; V gene: TRBV29-1; J gene: TRBJ2-7; CDR3 length: 13; CDR3 protein: CSVGLAQDYEQYF
D gene: TRBD2; V gene: TRBV20-1; J gene: TRBJ2-5; CDR3 length: 17; CDR3 protein: CSARALRLSGSRNEQYF
D gene: NA; V gene: TRBV20-1; J gene: TRBJ1-2; CDR3 length: 13; CDR3 protein: CSAPRQGYYGYTF
D gene: NA; V gene: TRBV6-5; J gene: TRBJ1-2; CDR3 length: 14; CDR3 protein: CASSPGTGRMGYTF
D gene: NA; V gene: TRBV7-6; J gene: TRBJ2-7; CDR3 length: 13; CDR3 protein: CASSLQALSEQYF
D gene: NA; V gene: TRBV24-1; J gene: TRBJ2-1; CDR3 length: 12; CDR3 protein: CATSALVGEQFF
D gene: NA; V gene: TRBV5-1; J gene: TRBJ2-3; CDR3 length: 15; CDR3 protein: CASSLSGKGADTQYF
D gene: TRBD2; V gene: TRBV9; J gene: TRBJ2-2; CDR3 length: 15; CDR3 protein: CASSGTSGNTGELFF
D gene: TRBD1; V gene: TRBV12-3/TRBV12-4; J gene: TRBJ1-2; CDR3 length: 14; CDR3 protein: CASRQTGSGYGYTF
D gene: TRBD1; V gene: TRBV20-1; J gene: TRBJ1-1; CDR3 length: 16; CDR3 protein: CSARDIRTGEATEAFF
D gene: TRBD1; V gene: TRBV27; J gene: TRBJ2-7; CDR3 length: 15; CDR3 protein: CASSLQGAPGNEQYF
D gene: NA; V gene: TRBV18; J gene: TRBJ2-3; CDR3 length: 13; CDR3 protein: CASSLDLRGYAYF
D gene: TRBD2; V gene: TRBV5-1; J gene: TRBJ2-1; CDR3 length: 15; CDR3 protein: CASSSGLAGYNEQFF
D gene: TRBD1; V gene: TRBV20-1; J gene: TRBJ2-7; CDR3 length: 12; CDR3 protein: CSADRGSNEQYF